A selection of T cell receptor beta chains follows, all from one sample in a study of neurological immune-mediated disorders. TCRdb recomputed calls from the 5' RACE reads with MiXCR, one row per CDR3 protein. The sample carries under 80,000 distinct CDR3 sequences, around an eighth recorded once. Input material: PBMCs. The receptors were sampled from a woman aged 45-65 years in good health. The CDR3 runs from the conserved cysteine through the conserved F or W. Fields, in order: V gene, J gene, D gene, clone size, CDR3 DNA, CDR3 protein. A D gene is named only where the DNA matches it firmly. Rows give clone size only sometimes, using once, few, many, or a class for an expanded clone.

>TRBV27|TRBJ2-5|NA|many
TGTGCCAGCAGTTCCAGTTCGGAGACCCAGTACTTC
CASSSSSETQYF
>TRBV12-3/TRBV12-4|TRBJ1-2|NA|many
TGTGCCAGCAGTTTGAGGCAGCCTAACTATGGCTACACCTTC
CASSLRQPNYGYTF
>TRBV12-3/TRBV12-4|TRBJ2-7|NA|few
TGTGCCAGCAGTCCCGGGCAGGGGGGAAAGACCGAGCAGTACTTC
CASSPGQGGKTEQYF
>TRBV20-1|TRBJ2-3|NA|many
TGCAGTGCTAGATGGCGCCCCCCCACAGATACGCAGTATTTT
CSARWRPPTDTQYF
>TRBV11-1|TRBJ2-2|TRBD1|many
TGTGCCAGCAGCTCTAGACGGGACAGGGCCACCGGGGAGCTGTTTTTT
CASSSRRDRATGELFF
>TRBV10-3|TRBJ2-5|NA|many
TGTGCCATCAGTGTGCGAGGGAAAGAGACCCAGTACTTC
CAISVRGKETQYF
>TRBV15|TRBJ1-5|NA|many
TGTGCCACCAGCAGAGATCGAGGTCAGCCCCAGCATTTT
CATSRDRGQPQHF
>TRBV11-2|TRBJ2-2|TRBD2|many
TGTGCCAGCAGCTTACGACTAGCGGGAGGCCGCACCGGGGAGCTGTTTTTT
CASSLRLAGGRTGELFF
>TRBV5-1|TRBJ2-3|NA|many
TGCGCCAGCAGCTTGGAACTCAGCACAGATACGCAGTATTTT
CASSLELSTDTQYF
>TRBV28|TRBJ2-7|TRBD1|many
TGTGCCAGCAAAAACAGGGGACCCTACGAGCAGTACTTC
CASKNRGPYEQYF
>TRBV5-1|TRBJ2-1|TRBD2|many
TGCGCCAGCAGCTTGGTCCCTAGCGGGAGGGTAGACAATGAGCAGTTCTTC
CASSLVPSGRVDNEQFF
>TRBV5-8|TRBJ2-5|TRBD1|many
TGTGCCAGCAGCTATCACCCACAGGGGATGGGACAAGAGACCCAGTACTTC
CASSYHPQGMGQETQYF
>TRBV18|TRBJ1-2|NA|many
TGTGCCAGCTCCCCGGACAGTACTCCCTATGGCTACACCTTC
CASSPDSTPYGYTF
>TRBV7-9|TRBJ1-2|NA|many
TGTGCCAGCAGCATTATACTACGGGGGAATCATGGCTACACCTTC
CASSIILRGNHGYTF
>TRBV9|TRBJ2-3|NA|many
TGTGCCAGCAGCGTAGTGGGCAGGGAAGATACGCAGTATTTT
CASSVVGREDTQYF
>TRBV7-2|TRBJ2-2|NA|many
TGTGCCAGCAGATGGGACAAGAACACCGGGGAGCTGTTTTTT
CASRWDKNTGELFF
>TRBV28|TRBJ1-2|NA|many
TGTGCCAGCAGTCCCTTCGGGGCAGGGGAGAACTATGGCTACACCTTC
CASSPFGAGENYGYTF
>TRBV5-1|TRBJ1-2|NA|many
TGCGCCAGCCGGGACACCTTCTATGGCTACACCTTC
CASRDTFYGYTF
>TRBV10-3|TRBJ2-1|NA|many
TGTGCCATCACCCAGACGGGTGAGCAGTTCTTC
CAITQTGEQFF
>TRBV5-1|TRBJ2-7|TRBD2|NA
TGCGCCAGCAGCTTGAGGAGCGGGGGGGTCTACGAGCAGTACTTC
CASSLRSGGVYEQYF